Listed below are T cell receptor beta chains from one sample, sequenced in a study of shared clonotypes between healthy human individuals. Measured with immunoSEQ multiplex PCR; TCRdb has only the in-frame clones, and not every one. The top ten clones hold more than 0.35% of a sample with under 2.5 million clones, about nine tenths of them seen once. Sequencing was done on a sample of naive CD4+ T cells from PBMCs. Receptor source: a man in his late teens or twenties in good health. Some clones in this sample may be carry-over from other donors' samples. The CDR3 runs from the conserved cysteine through the conserved F or W. The order of the fields is clone size, V gene, D gene, J gene, CDR3 length, CDR3 DNA, CDR3 protein. D genes are given only for firm matches. Expanded clones get a size class; other rows say once, few or many, or leave the size out.

abundance: .; v_gene: TRBV28; d_gene: .; j_gene: TRBJ2-7; len: 11; CDR3nt: TGTGCCAGCAGTTCAGCCTACGAGCAGTACTTC; CDR3aa: CASSSAYEQYF
abundance: .; v_gene: TRBV5-4; d_gene: .; j_gene: TRBJ2-3; len: 15; CDR3nt: TGTGCCAGCAGCCGCTCGTGGGTCCCCGCAGATACGCAGTATTTT; CDR3aa: CASSRSWVPADTQYF
abundance: .; v_gene: TRBV5-3; d_gene: .; j_gene: TRBJ1-4; len: 13; CDR3nt: TGTGCCAGAAGCCAGGATCCCAGAGGGGAACTGTTTTTT; CDR3aa: CARSQDPRGELFF
abundance: .; v_gene: TRBV5-1; d_gene: TRBD2; j_gene: TRBJ2-7; len: 15; CDR3nt: TGCGCCAGCAGCCCCGGACTAGCGGGCCCCTACGAGCAGTACTTC; CDR3aa: CASSPGLAGPYEQYF
abundance: .; v_gene: TRBV2; d_gene: .; j_gene: TRBJ1-3; len: 15; CDR3nt: TGTGCCAGCAGTGAAGAGGGTTTCTCTGGAAACACCATATATTTT; CDR3aa: CASSEEGFSGNTIYF
abundance: once; v_gene: TRBV28; d_gene: .; j_gene: TRBJ2-7; len: 13; CDR3nt: TGTGCCAGCTCCCGGACAACGACCTACGAGCAGTACTTC; CDR3aa: CASSRTTTYEQYF
abundance: once; v_gene: TRBV5-4; d_gene: TRBD2; j_gene: TRBJ2-1; len: 15; CDR3nt: TGTGCCAGCAGCTTGGTGTCTAGCGGATACAATGAGCAGTTCTTC; CDR3aa: CASSLVSSGYNEQFF
abundance: .; v_gene: TRBV5-4; d_gene: .; j_gene: TRBJ2-7; len: 16; CDR3nt: TGTGCCAGCAGCTTGGGGTCAGGGGCGAGGAACTACGAGCAGTACTTC; CDR3aa: CASSLGSGARNYEQYF
abundance: .; v_gene: TRBV6-1; d_gene: .; j_gene: TRBJ2-7; len: 15; CDR3nt: TGTGCCAGCAGTGAAGGGGCCGCTTCCATCTACGAGCAGTACTTC; CDR3aa: CASSEGAASIYEQYF
abundance: .; v_gene: TRBV5-6; d_gene: TRBD2; j_gene: TRBJ2-2; len: 15; CDR3nt: TGTGCCAGCAGCTCTAGCGGGAGGGTAACCGGGGAGCTGTTTTTT; CDR3aa: CASSSSGRVTGELFF